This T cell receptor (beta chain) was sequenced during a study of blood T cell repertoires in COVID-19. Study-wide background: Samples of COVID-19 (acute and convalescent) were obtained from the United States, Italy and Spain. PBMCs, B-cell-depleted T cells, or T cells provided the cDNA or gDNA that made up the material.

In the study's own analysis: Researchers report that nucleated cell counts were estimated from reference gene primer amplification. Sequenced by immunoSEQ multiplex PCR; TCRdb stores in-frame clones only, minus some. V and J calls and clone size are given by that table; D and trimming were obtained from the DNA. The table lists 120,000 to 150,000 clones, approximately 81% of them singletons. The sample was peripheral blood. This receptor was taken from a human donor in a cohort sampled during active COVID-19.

CDR3 loop: CASSPGVGTGDSPLHF. The DNA of the CDR3 is TGTGCCAGCAGCCCAGGAGTGGGGACAGGTGATTCACCCCTCCACTTT. The chain has TRBV9 and TRBJ1-6; TRBD1 agrees at 8 bases. The junction had 11 bases not matched to a gene; V was cut back by 4 bases and J by 8 bases. CDR3 length: 16 residues. CDR1 is SGDLS and CDR2 is YYNGEE in the germline V gene.